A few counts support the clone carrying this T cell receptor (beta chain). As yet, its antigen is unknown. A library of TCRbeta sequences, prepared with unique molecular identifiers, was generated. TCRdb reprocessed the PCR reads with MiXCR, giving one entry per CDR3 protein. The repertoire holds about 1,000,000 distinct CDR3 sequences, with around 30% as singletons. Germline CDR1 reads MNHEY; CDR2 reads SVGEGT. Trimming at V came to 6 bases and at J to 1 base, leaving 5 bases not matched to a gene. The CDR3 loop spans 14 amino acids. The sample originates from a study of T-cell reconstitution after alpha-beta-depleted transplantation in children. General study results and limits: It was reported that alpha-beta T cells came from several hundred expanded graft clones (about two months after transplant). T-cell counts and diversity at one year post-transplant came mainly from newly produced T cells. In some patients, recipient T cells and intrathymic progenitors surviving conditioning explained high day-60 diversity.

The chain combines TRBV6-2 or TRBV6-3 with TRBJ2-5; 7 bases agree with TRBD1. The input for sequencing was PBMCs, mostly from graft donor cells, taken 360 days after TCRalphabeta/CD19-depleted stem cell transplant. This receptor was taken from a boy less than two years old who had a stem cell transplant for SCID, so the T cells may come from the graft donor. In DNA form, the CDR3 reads TGTGCCAGCAGCTACGACAGGGTCCAAGAGACCCAGTACTTC. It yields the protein CASSYDRVQETQYF.